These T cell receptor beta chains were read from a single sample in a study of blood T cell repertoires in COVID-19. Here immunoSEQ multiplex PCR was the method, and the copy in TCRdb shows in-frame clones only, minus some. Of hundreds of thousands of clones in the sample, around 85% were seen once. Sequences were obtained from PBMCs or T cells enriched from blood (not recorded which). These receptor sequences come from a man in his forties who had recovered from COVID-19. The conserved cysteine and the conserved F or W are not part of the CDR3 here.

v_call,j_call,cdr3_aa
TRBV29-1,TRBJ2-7,SVTRAYEQY
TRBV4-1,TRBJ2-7,ASSQEKTGSTYEQY
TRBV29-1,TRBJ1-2,SVEVQLSYGYT
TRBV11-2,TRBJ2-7,ASSSGTGAYEQY
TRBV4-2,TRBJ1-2,ASSQDYGQGGYGYT
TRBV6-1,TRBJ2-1,ASSGPSGEQF
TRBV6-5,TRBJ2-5,ASSYSSGSQETQY
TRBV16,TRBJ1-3,ASSQSQGWTGNTIY
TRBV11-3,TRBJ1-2,ASSLEGLPRTGYT
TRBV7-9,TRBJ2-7,ASSRWGQGPSYEQY